This passage covers 5 T cell receptor beta chains from one sample sequenced in a study of early T cells in non-severe SARS-CoV-2 infection. TCRdb re-called the 5' RACE reads with MiXCR, one entry per CDR3 protein. Among approximately 81,000 distinct CDR3 sequences listed, about 13% were seen once. Sequenced input: whole blood. These receptors were taken from an adult who was a healthcare worker with PCR-confirmed SARS-CoV-2 infection or an uninfected control (not recorded which).

In this sample, this clonotype turned up once. One base away lies a much larger clone, so this may be a sequencing read error. The chain couples TRBV27 to TRBJ2-1, with D unclear. Germline CDR1 reads MNHEY; CDR2 reads SMNVEV (reference sequence). The length of the CDR3 is 13 residues. In DNA, the CDR3 is TGTGCCAGCAGTACGGATCTCTGGGCTGAGCAGTCCTTC. This gives the protein CASSTDLWAEQSF.

This clonotype turned up a few times. V and J are TRBV9 and TRBJ2-1, with TRBD2 matching 9 bases. V dropped 1 base and J dropped 6; count of bases not matched to a gene: 5. The CDR3 length is 15 residues. CDR1 is SGDLS, CDR2 YYNGEE, per germline. CDR3 in DNA: TGTGCCAGCAGCGTAACCCCTAGCGGGGTCAATGAGCAGTTCTTC. Its protein product is CASSVTPSGVNEQFF.

The chain joins TRBV5-1 to TRBJ1-2; no definite D call. This CDR3 has 14 residues. V was clipped by 4 bases and J by 4 bases, with 14 bases between them. Germline V gene sequence: CDR1 SGHRS, CDR2 YFSETQ. CDR3 in DNA: TGCGCCAGCAGCCTTGACGCAGGCCCCTATGGCTACACCTTC. Its translation is CASSLDAGPYGYTF.

This clonotype has more than one count but fewer than ten. The rearrangement links TRBV28 to TRBJ2-7; D unclear. The germline CDR1 and CDR2 sequences are MDHEN and SYDVKM. The CDR3 is 15 residues long. V lost 6 bases and J 3 bases, leaving 18 bases between the germline ends. The CDR3 DNA follows: TGTGCCAGCAGCTTACCGGGCCTAACAATCTACGAGCAGTACTTC. It codes for CASSLPGLTIYEQYF.

This clonotype was seen at least ten times. V gene TRBV7-9 combines with J gene TRBJ1-1; a possible D gene is TRBD1 (5 bases). Looked up from germline, CDR1 is SEHNR and CDR2 is FQNEAQ (reference sequence). Trimming took 4 bases from V and 7 from J, leaving 16 bases between them. There are 14 residues in the CDR3. For the CDR3, the DNA is TGTGCCAGCAGCTCTGTGGGGCGGGATTTTGAAGCTTTCTTT. Its translation is CASSSVGRDFEAFF.